These 15 T cell receptor beta chains originate from one sample sequenced in a study of cytomegalovirus exposure and HLA in healthy donors. PCR amplification relied on 60 Vbeta primers (plus 13 Jbeta primers). Using immunoSEQ multiplex PCR, the repertoire was profiled, and TCRdb retains in-frame clones only, with some absent. The sample has 140,000 to 150,000 clones, 65% to 85% seen once. The sequencing sample was made of PBMCs. Receptors originate from a male donor in good health and CMV-seronegative.

The J gene is TRBJ2-1, the V gene TRBV13; 8 bases line up with TRBD2. V gave up 8 bases and J gave up 6 bases; unmatched junction bases: 9. The germline gives CDR1 PRHDT, CDR2 FYEKMQ (reference sequence). This CDR3 has 14 amino acids. In DNA, the CDR3 is TGTGCCAGCGTATCTCGCGGGGGGCGCAATGAGCAGTTCTTC. Protein product: CASVSRGGRNEQFF.

The chain recombines TRBV4-1 with TRBJ2-3; 7 nucleotides line up with TRBD1. CDR1 and CDR2 (germline): MGHRA, YSYEKL. The CDR3 spans 15 residues. Trimming cost V 0 bases and J 14 bases; bases outside gene matches: 14. The CDR3 bases are TGCGCCAGCAGCCAAGAGAGACAGGGTCCCCGTCCGTCGTATTTT. Its protein is CASSQERQGPRPSYF.

The chain uses TRBV25-1 and TRBJ2-3, with a possible D match to TRBD1 (6 bases). Deletions cut 6 bases from V and 6 bases from J, with 22 bases between. CDR1 and CDR2 from the germline V gene are MGHDK and SYGVNS. The CDR3 is 16 amino acids. CDR3 loop: CASRNGRGFPLDTQYF. The CDR3, as DNA: TGTGCCAGCAGGAATGGCAGGGGATTCCCCCTGGATACGCAGTATTTT. The variable domain in full, completed from reference TRBV25-1 and TRBJ2-3, reads EADIYQTPRYLVIGTGKKITLECSQTMGHDKMYWYQQDPGMELHLIHYSYGVNSTEKGDLSSESTVSRIRTEHFPLTLESARPSHTSQYLCASRNGRGFPLDTQYFGPGTRLTVL.

The chain employs TRBV25-1 and TRBJ2-5; 10 nucleotides line up with TRBD2. The trim removed 4 bases at V and 3 bases at J, leaving 8 bases unmatched. The CDR3 runs 16 residues. Germline V CDR1 and CDR2: MGHDK, SYGVNS. CDR3 in amino acids: CASSVEAGGQEETQYF. The CDR3 coding sequence is TGTGCCAGCAGTGTAGAAGCGGGGGGGCAGGAAGAGACCCAGTACTTC.

The chain recombines TRBV7-2 with TRBJ1-3; 7 nucleotides line up with TRBD1. The V and J ends lost 5 bases and 0 bases, in that order; junction bases with no gene match: 16. The germline V gene has CDR1 SGHTA and CDR2 FQGNSA. This CDR3 has 19 amino acids. The CDR3 DNA sequence: TGTGCCAGCAGCGACCCGGGGAAGGGGGCTATACTCTCTGGAAACACCATATATTTT. Translating it yields CASSDPGKGAILSGNTIYF.

The rearrangement links TRBV7-2 to TRBJ2-1; 10 bases are shared with TRBD2. The CDR3 is 16 amino acids. V shed 1 base, J shed 7 bases, and the junction held 7 bases outside the gene matches. Germline V CDR1 and CDR2: SGHTA, FQGNSA. The chain's CDR3 is CASSLDGAGGKNEQFF. The CDR3 nucleotides are TGTGCCAGCAGCTTAGACGGAGCGGGAGGGAAAAATGAGCAGTTCTTC.

This chain joins TRBV9 and TRBJ2-5, with a tentative D call TRBD2 (6 bases). Germline CDR1 SGDLS, CDR2 YYNGEE. The ends were cut back, 2 bases at V and 4 bases at J, with 15 bases in the middle. CDR3 size: 15 residues. Here the CDR3 DNA reads TGTGCCAGCAGCGTGGCCGGGAGAGCAGGAGAGACCCAGTACTTC. Translation gives CASSVAGRAGETQYF.

This sequence joins TRBV7-3 and TRBJ2-1; the match to TRBD2 covers 10 bases. Trimming cost V 2 bases and J 3 bases; bases outside gene matches: 4. From germline, CDR1 is SGHTA and CDR2 FQGTGA. The CDR3 length is 16 residues. The DNA for the CDR3 is TGTGCCAGCAGCTTAGGAACTAGCGGGAACTACAATGAGCAGTTCTTC. Amino acids: CASSLGTSGNYNEQFF.

This clone was seen only once. V and J are TRBV7-6 and TRBJ2-2; 10 bases align to TRBD1. Germline V CDR1 and CDR2: SGHVS, FNYEAQ. Trimming took 5 bases from V and 5 from J; bases not matched to a gene: 8. The CDR3 sequence is 16 residues long. The CDR3 nucleotides read TGTGCCAGCAGCATAACCGGGACAGGGGTGACCGGGGAGCTGTTTTTT. Translated: CASSITGTGVTGELFF. The full variable domain, with the rest looked up from reference TRBV7-6 and TRBJ2-2, is GAGVSQSPRYKVTKRGQDVALRCDPISGHVSLYWYRQALGQGPEFLTYFNYEAQQDKSGLPNDRFSAERPEGSISTLTIQRTEQRDSAMYRCASSITGTGVTGELFFGEGSRLTVL.

The V call is TRBV7-3, the J call TRBJ1-5, with D perhaps TRBD1 (6 bases). CDR3 length: 15 residues. The germline gives CDR1 SGHTA, CDR2 FQGTGA. V was shortened by 3 bases and J by 3 bases, with 12 bases between the two germline ends. The CDR3 region is CASSFPQGLNQPQHF. CDR3 in DNA: TGTGCCAGCAGCTTCCCCCAGGGGCTCAATCAGCCCCAGCATTTT.

This chain uses TRBV15 with TRBJ1-5, with 9 bases lining up with TRBD1. Germline values: CDR1 LNHNV, CDR2 YYDKDF (reference sequence). The CDR3 loop spans 15 amino acids. The V segment lost 3 bases and the J segment 7 bases; nucleotides outside the gene matches: 7. The CDR3 region has the DNA TGTGCCACCAGCAGGGGGACAGGGATTGAGCAGCCCCAGCATTTT. Translating it yields CATSRGTGIEQPQHF.

This chain links TRBV5-1 with TRBJ1-6, with a tentative D call TRBD1 (5 bases). CDR3 length: 17 residues. The germline V gene has CDR1 SGHRS and CDR2 YFSETQ. Trimming shortened V by 0 bases and J by 9 bases, and 19 bases separated the two germline ends. The CDR3 loop reads CASSLAWSKGSSSPLHF. CDR3 nucleotide sequence: TGCGCCAGCAGCTTGGCGTGGTCAAAGGGGTCCAGTTCACCCCTCCACTTT.

This chain uses TRBV18 with TRBJ1-5; D is ambiguous. Germline CDR1 KGHSH, CDR2 LQKENI. The V end was cut by 2 bases, the J end by 0 bases, with 8 bases between. CDR3 length: 15 amino acids. CDR3 region: CASSPGSHSNQPQHF. Written as DNA, the CDR3 is TGTGCCAGCTCACCAGGCAGTCATAGCAATCAGCCCCAGCATTTT.

The J gene is TRBJ2-7, the V gene TRBV11-1; D is perhaps TRBD2 (5 bases). The germline V gene encodes CDR1 SGHAT and CDR2 FQDESV (reference sequence). The germline V and J ends were trimmed by 5 bases and 6 bases, with 20 bases remaining between them. The CDR3 extends over 15 amino acids. CDR3: CASSPSGAGNAEQYF. In DNA form, the CDR3 reads TGTGCCAGCAGCCCGAGCGGCGCGGGCAACGCCGAGCAGTACTTC.

The chain carries TRBV2 and TRBJ2-2; possibly TRBD1 for D (6 bases). Trimming removed 4 bases from V and 0 bases from J, with 9 bases in between. The CDR3 totals 15 residues. Germline assignment: CDR1 SNHLY and CDR2 FYNNEI. In nucleotides, the CDR3 is TGTGCCAGCAGTGTCCGGACAGCGAACACCGGGGAGCTGTTTTTT. Protein: CASSVRTANTGELFF.